Described below is a single TCR beta chain sequence and its context. Its antigen specificity is not known. No much larger clone is present one base from it, and per-base qualities are unavailable. The sample's treatment or condition, from its label and the paper: live attenuated yellow fever vaccine strain. At every blood-draw timepoint, two biological replicates of bulk PBMCs were collected. A standard Ficoll-Paque protocol was used to isolate PBMCs from peripheral blood. TriZol was used to extract RNA from bulk PBMCs, from CD4 and CD8 fractions, and from dextramer-positive and dextramer-negative fractions. The data stem from a study of T cells after yellow fever vaccination (dated by TCRdb to the late 2010s). Study-wide context: The SMART-Seq v4 Ultra Low Input RNA kit was used to prepare libraries from fractions with low cell numbers. Bulk TCR alpha and beta repertoires were sequenced longitudinally to track T-cell clones before and after primary and booster YFV17D yellow fever vaccination. The cohort comprised two healthy male donors, one aged 18 to 30 and one aged 30 to 40 years. Blood was drawn at multiple timepoints before and after primary and secondary immunization, with bulk PBMC replicates and cell subsets isolated. Study-level results and caveats: A small fraction of clonotypes appeared in both the CD4 and CD8 compartments, likely as a result of convergent recombination. Most clones expanded after primary vaccination (approximately 96% of CD4 and roughly 88% of CD8) were re-detected after the booster, suggesting that broad memory maintenance occurred. Compared with the primary T-cell response, the secondary T-cell response was weaker but faster, peaking on day 5 rather than day 15. Only two donors were included in the study, so the extent to which the findings can be generalized is limited. Computational filtering was needed because FACS-sorted repertoires could contain abundant contaminating clonotypes from the bulk population.

TCR cDNA was synthesized by 5'RACE template switching, through which a universal primer site and unique molecular identifiers were introduced. cDNA synthesis was primed from both the TCR alpha and TCR beta constant segments. Two PCR steps were used to amplify libraries, with sample barcodes and sequencing adapters being added in the second step. Sequencing of libraries was done on Illumina HiSeq 2500 (2x100 bp) or NovaSeq (2x150 bp). In the source study's methods: MIGEC was used to demultiplex reads and collapse the reads into UMI consensus sequences, and MiXCR was used for V(D)J alignment. Vaccine-responding clonotypes were identified with edgeR using replicate PBMC samples, with FDR below 0.01 and a log2 fold change above 5 up to day 15 being required. Each bulk clonotype was labeled CD4 or CD8 based on which sequenced repertoire, CD4 or CD8, contained the clonotype at higher abundance. TCRdb reran the public reads through fastp at Q25 and MiXCR, keeping productive beta chains. Rows with a matching CDR3 protein are joined into one entry that keeps the most common DNA and genes. The V and J calls were not made by the authors but by TCRdb's processing. A total of roughly 300,000 distinct CDR3 sequences appear in this sample, around 6.8% of them only once. The ten biggest clones cover roughly a sixth of the sample.

From the germline V gene, CDR1 is SGHRS and CDR2 is YFSETQ. Reading from cysteine to phenylalanine, the CDR3 counts 14 amino acids. This entry keeps only the CDR3 DNA: 42 bases, framed from base 1. Between the V and J ends, shortened by 5 bases and 3 bases respectively, the junction contains 9 bases. The receptor's source is a man between 18 and 29 years old who received the YFV17D yellow fever vaccine. The sequence links TRBV5-1 to TRBJ1-6, with the D gene not confidently named. Sequencing was performed on PBMCs, taken roughly 46 days after the first yellow fever vaccination. The CDR3 in this case is CASSSEYYNSPLHF. At the DNA level, the sequence is TGCGCCAGCAGTTCAGAATACTATAATTCACCCCTCCACTTT.